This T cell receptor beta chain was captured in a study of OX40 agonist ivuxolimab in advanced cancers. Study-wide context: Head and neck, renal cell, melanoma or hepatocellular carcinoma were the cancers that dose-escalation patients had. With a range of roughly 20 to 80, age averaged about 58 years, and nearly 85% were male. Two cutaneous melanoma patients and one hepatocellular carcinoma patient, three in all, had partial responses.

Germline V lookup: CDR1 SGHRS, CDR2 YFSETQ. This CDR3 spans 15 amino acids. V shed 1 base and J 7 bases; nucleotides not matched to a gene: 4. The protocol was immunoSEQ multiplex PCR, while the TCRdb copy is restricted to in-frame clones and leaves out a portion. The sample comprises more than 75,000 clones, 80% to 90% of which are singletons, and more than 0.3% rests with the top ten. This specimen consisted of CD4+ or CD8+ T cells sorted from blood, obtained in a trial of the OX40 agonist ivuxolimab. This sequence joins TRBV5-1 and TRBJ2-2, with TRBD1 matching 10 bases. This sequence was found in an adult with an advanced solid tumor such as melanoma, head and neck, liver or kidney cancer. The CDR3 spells CASSLRQGANGELFF. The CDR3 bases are TGCGCCAGCAGCTTGCGACAGGGGGCGAACGGGGAGCTGTTTTTT.